A selection of T cell receptor beta chains follows, all from one sample in a study of shared T cell receptors in the human thymus. Assay used: immunoSEQ multiplex PCR; TCRdb lists only in-frame clones, some missing. The sample lists 450,000 to 650,000 clones; roughly 74% were seen once. This same sample was also taken into another study, of human thymus T cells.

Material: thymocytes. These receptors were collected from a boy younger than two with a congenital heart defect. Both conserved end residues are part of each CDR3. The D gene is left open where the match is weak. Not every row has a clone size; where given, it reads once, few, many or a size class.

D: -
J: TRBJ2-1
V: TRBV11-2
size: -
DNA: TGTGCCAGCAGCCTTAGGGGCAGGGGAAATGAGCAGTTCTTC
CDR3: CASSLRGRGNEQFF

D: TRBD2
J: TRBJ2-7
V: TRBV25-1
size: -
DNA: TGTGCCAGCAGGACTAGCGGGCGCTCCTACGAGCAGTACTTC
CDR3: CASRTSGRSYEQYF

D: -
J: TRBJ2-2
V: TRBV5-4
size: -
DNA: TGTGCCAGCAGCTTGGATGCCAGAACGAACACCGGGGAGCTGTTTTTT
CDR3: CASSLDARTNTGELFF

D: TRBD1
J: TRBJ1-2
V: TRBV19
size: few
DNA: TGTGCCAGTAGTAGACAGGGTGAGGACTACACCTTC
CDR3: CASSRQGEDYTF

D: -
J: TRBJ2-5
V: TRBV6-6
size: -
DNA: TGTGCCAGCAGTTACTCGGGGGGGCTGGTAGTTTGGACCCAGTACTTC
CDR3: CASSYSGGLVVWTQYF

D: TRBD1
J: TRBJ1-1
V: TRBV11-3
size: -
DNA: TGTGCCAGCAGCTCCAAGGACAGGGGGCGGAAATTCACTGAAGCTTTCTTT
CDR3: CASSSKDRGRKFTEAFF

D: TRBD2
J: TRBJ2-7
V: TRBV27
size: -
DNA: TGTGCCAGCAGTTCCGGGACTAGCGGGAACCCCTACGAGCAGTACTTC
CDR3: CASSSGTSGNPYEQYF

D: TRBD2
J: TRBJ2-7
V: TRBV4-3
size: -
DNA: TGCGCCAGCAGCCAGGCCACGGGAGGGCCCTACGAGCAGTACTTC
CDR3: CASSQATGGPYEQYF

D: -
J: TRBJ1-3
V: TRBV7-2
size: -
DNA: TGTGCCAGCAGCTCCAACGGAGCTGGAAACACCATATATTTT
CDR3: CASSSNGAGNTIYF

D: -
J: TRBJ2-3
V: TRBV2
size: -
DNA: TGTGCCAGAGACGGCGGGCGGACCCGGGATACGCAGTATTTT
CDR3: CARDGGRTRDTQYF